This TCR beta chain was observed in a study of blood T cell repertoires in COVID-19. Looking at the study overall: Specimens from acute and convalescent COVID-19 originated in the United States, Italy and Spain. PBMCs, B-cell-depleted T cells, or T cells provided the cDNA or gDNA that made up the material.

Original processing methods: Estimates of nucleated cell counts were drawn from the amplification of reference gene primers. Here immunoSEQ multiplex PCR was the method, and the copy in TCRdb shows in-frame clones only, minus some. The DNA gave D and trimming, while V, J and clone size come from that table. The sample comprises more than 65,000 clones, 82% of which are singletons, and approximately 15% rests with the top ten. The receptor's source is an elderly woman with acute or convalescent COVID-19. The specimen was peripheral blood.

The CDR3 region has the DNA TGTGCCAGCAGCCAAGGGCCAGGGGGCGCAAGCTCTGGGGCCAACGTCCTGACTTTC. Encoded protein: CASSQGPGGASSGANVLTF. This chain links TRBV4-2 with TRBJ2-6; 8 nucleotides line up with TRBD1. The CDR3 is 19 residues long. Germline assignment: CDR1 LGHNA and CDR2 YNFKEQ. The J segment lost 0 bases and the V segment lost 1 base, leaving 8 bases of the junction unmatched.